These 5 T cell receptor beta chains share one sample of origin, sequenced in a study of blood T cell repertoires in COVID-19. Clones were sequenced by immunoSEQ multiplex PCR, and TCRdb holds only the in-frame ones, with some missing. The data hold a few hundred thousand clones, with less than 85% observed a single time. The sample was peripheral blood. Every receptor here comes from a woman in her late teens or twenties with acute or convalescent COVID-19.

The V and J genes are TRBV24-1 and TRBJ1-5; TRBD1 agrees at 8 bases. V shed 0 bases, J shed 4 bases, and the junction held 4 bases outside the gene matches. Germline V gene data show CDR1 as KGHDR and CDR2 as SFDVKD. The CDR3 is 16 amino acids. CDR3 loop: CATSDLNRGYNQPQHF. The CDR3 DNA follows: TGTGCCACCAGTGATTTGAACAGGGGGTATAATCAGCCCCAGCATTTT.

V and J are TRBV6-5 and TRBJ1-4; TRBD1 might be the D (5 bases). V was shortened by 0 bases and J by 10 bases, with 12 bases between the two germline ends. Germline loops: CDR1 MNHEY, CDR2 SVGAGI. This CDR3 spans 14 amino acids. As DNA, the CDR3 is TGTGCCAGCAGTTACTCGAACACAGGTGGAAAACTGTTTTTT. It translates to CASSYSNTGGKLFF.

The chain combines TRBV28 with TRBJ1-2; no clear D. The CDR3 loop spans 14 amino acids. Looked up from germline, CDR1 is MDHEN and CDR2 is SYDVKM. Trimming took 6 bases from V and 1 from J, leaving 12 bases between them. The CDR3 sequence: CASSRPEVNYGYTF. In DNA form, the CDR3 reads TGTGCCAGCAGCCGCCCTGAGGTTAACTATGGCTACACCTTC.

The chain links TRBV7-9 to TRBJ1-4; TRBD1 is a possible D gene (6 bases). CDR1 SEHNR and CDR2 FQNEAQ come from the germline V gene (reference sequence). V was cut by 6 bases and J by 4 bases, with 12 bases left in between. The CDR3 consists of 14 residues. The CDR3 spells CASSRDIVNEKLFF. In nucleotides, the CDR3 is TGTGCCAGCAGTCGGGACATCGTTAATGAAAAACTGTTTTTT.

The chain links TRBV7-2 to TRBJ2-6, with TRBD1 identical over 8 bases. Germline trimming cut 5 bases from V and 0 bases from J; bases unmatched to any gene: 9. Germline loops: CDR1 SGHTA, CDR2 FQGNSA. The length of the CDR3 is 18 residues. The CDR3 region has the DNA TGTGCCAGCAGCGTCACACAGGGGGTCCTCTCTGGGGCCAACGTCCTGACTTTC. It specifies CASSVTQGVLSGANVLTF. Based on the CDR3 plus reference TRBV7-2 and TRBJ2-6, the full variable domain is GAGVSQSPSNKVTEKGKDVELRCDPISGHTALYWYRQSLGQGLEFLIYFQGNSAPDKSGLPSDRFSAERTGGSVSTLTIQRTQQEDSAVYLCASSVTQGVLSGANVLTFGAGSRLTVL.